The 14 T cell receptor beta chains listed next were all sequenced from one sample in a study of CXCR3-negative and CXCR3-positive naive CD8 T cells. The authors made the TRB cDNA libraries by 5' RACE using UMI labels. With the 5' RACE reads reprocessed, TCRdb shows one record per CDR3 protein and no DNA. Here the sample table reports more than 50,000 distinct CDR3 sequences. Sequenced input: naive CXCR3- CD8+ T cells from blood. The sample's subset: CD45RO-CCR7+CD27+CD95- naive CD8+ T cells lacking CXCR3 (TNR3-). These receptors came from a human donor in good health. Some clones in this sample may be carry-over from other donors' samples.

CDR3 sequence: CSVTTGWFQPQHF. The rearrangement joins TRBV29-1 to TRBJ1-5; TCRdb returns TRBD1, unconfirmable since there is no DNA. The CDR3 contains 13 residues. Germline V gives CDR1 SQVTM, CDR2 ANQGSEA.

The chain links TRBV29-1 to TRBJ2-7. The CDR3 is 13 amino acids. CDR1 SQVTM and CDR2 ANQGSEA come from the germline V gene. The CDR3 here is CSAVPGSSYEQYF.

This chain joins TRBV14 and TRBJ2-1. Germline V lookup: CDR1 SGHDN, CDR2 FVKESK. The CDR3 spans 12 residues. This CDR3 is CASSPIYNEQFF.

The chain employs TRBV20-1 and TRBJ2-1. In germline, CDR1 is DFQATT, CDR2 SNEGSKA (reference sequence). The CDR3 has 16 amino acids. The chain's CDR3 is CSAREGKRSSYNEQFF.

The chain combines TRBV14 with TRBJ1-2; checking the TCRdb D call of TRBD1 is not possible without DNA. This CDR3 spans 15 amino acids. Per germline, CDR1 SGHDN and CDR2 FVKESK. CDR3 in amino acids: CASSQFTGSNYGYTF. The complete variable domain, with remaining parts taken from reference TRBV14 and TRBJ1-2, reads EAGVTQFPSHSVIEKGQTVTLRCDPISGHDNLYWYRRVMGKEIKFLLHFVKESKQDESGMPNNRFLAERTGGTYSTLKVQPAELEDSGVYFCASSQFTGSNYGYTFGSGTRLTVV.

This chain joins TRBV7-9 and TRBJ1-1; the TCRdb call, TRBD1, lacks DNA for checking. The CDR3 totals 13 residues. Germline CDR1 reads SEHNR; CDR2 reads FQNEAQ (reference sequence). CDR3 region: CASRTLMNTEAFF.

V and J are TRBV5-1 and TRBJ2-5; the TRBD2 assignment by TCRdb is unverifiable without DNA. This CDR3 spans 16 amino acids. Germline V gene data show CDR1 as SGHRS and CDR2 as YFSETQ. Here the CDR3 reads CASSLQPGLAMETQYF.

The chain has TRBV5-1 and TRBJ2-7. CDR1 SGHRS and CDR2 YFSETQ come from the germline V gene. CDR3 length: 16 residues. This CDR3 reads CASSLWQDPSSYEQYF.

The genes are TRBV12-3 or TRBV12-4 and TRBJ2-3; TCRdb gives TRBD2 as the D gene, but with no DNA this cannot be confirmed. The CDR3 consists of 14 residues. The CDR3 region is CASSLLARTDTQYF.

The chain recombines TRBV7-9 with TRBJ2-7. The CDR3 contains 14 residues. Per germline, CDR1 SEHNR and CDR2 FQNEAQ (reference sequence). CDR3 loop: CASSHSSSSYEQYF. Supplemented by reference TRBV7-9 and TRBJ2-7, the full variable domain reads DTGVSQNPRHKITKRGQNVTFRCDPISEHNRLYWYRQTLGQGPEFLTYFQNEAQLEKSRLLSDRFSAERPKGSFSTLEIQRTEQGDSAMYLCASSHSSSSYEQYFGPGTRLTVT.

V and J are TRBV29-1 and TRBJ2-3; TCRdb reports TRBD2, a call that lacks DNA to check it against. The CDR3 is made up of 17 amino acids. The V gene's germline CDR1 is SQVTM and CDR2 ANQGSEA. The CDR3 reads CSVEGRMGLAVSDTQYF.

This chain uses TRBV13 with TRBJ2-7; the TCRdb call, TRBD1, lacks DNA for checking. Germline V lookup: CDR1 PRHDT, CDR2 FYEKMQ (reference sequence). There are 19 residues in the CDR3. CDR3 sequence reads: CASSLLGPGRTGDSYEQYF.

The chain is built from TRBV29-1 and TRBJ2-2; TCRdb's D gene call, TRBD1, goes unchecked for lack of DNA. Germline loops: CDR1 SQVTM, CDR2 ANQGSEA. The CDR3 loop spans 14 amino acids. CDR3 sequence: CSALGQGAPGELFF.

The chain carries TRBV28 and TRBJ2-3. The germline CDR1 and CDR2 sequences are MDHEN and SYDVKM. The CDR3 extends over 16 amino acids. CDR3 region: CASSLLWGGTADTQYF. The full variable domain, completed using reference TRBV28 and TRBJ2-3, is DVKVTQSSRYLVKRTGEKVFLECVQDMDHENMFWYRQDPGLGLRLIYFSYDVKMKEKGDIPEGYSVSREKKERFSLILESASTNQTSMYLCASSLLWGGTADTQYFGPGTRLTVL.